Many counts were recorded for the clone carrying this T cell receptor beta chain. Its target is unknown. The record originates from a study of T cells in Graves' hyperthyroidism and ophthalmopathy. The CDR3 is made up of 17 amino acids. Trimming removed 2 bases from V and 0 bases from J; junction bases left unmatched: 5. Germline V lookup: CDR1 SGHRS, CDR2 YFSETQ. Study outcomes and limitations: Ophthalmopathy cases were set apart from stable hyperthyroidism by a 13 V-J model. Progression to ophthalmopathy was predicted a median of 6.5 months early.

Amplification yielded TCR beta CDR3 regions, with RNA transcripts as the source. TCR CDR3 underwent first-round RT-PCR with the HTBI primer set. TCRdb re-called the multiplex PCR reads through MiXCR, storing one row per CDR3 protein. The sample carries 350,000 to 450,000 distinct CDR3 sequences, 17% recorded once. Hyperthyroidism was newly diagnosed in patients aged 18 to 65 (duration under 2 months). Each diagnosis drew on symptoms, thyroxine, TRAb, thyroid ultrasound and orbital computed tomography findings. The rearrangement joins TRBV5-1 to TRBJ2-2, with 9 nucleotides matching TRBD2. This clonotype was sampled from a woman in her thirties with Graves' hyperthyroidism that later progressed to Graves' ophthalmopathy. The sample consisted of blood. CDR3 sequence reads: CASSFLAGTTNTGELFF. The DNA for the CDR3 is TGCGCCAGCAGCTTTCTAGCGGGGACTACGAACACCGGGGAGCTGTTTTTT. Complete variable domain (other parts from reference TRBV5-1 and TRBJ2-2): KAGVTQTPRYLIKTRGQQVTLSCSPISGHRSVSWYQQTPGQGLQFLFEYFSETQRNKGNFPGRFSGRQFSNSRSEMNVSTLELGDSALYLCASSFLAGTTNTGELFFGEGSRLTVL.